The TCR beta chain under discussion was sequenced for a study of regulatory T cells in long-lasting Graves disease. Whole-study context: Persistent cases took antithyroid drugs over 5 years and stayed TSH receptor antibody positive. The study's findings and limits: Persistent disease was characterized by preferential usage of TRBV28, TRBJ1-2 and TRBJ2-5.

The CDR3 has 11 amino acids. Trimming shortened V by 3 bases and J by 7 bases, and 9 bases separated the two germline ends. Germline lookup yields CDR1 DFQATT and CDR2 SNEGSKA (reference sequence). Only a few counts were recorded for this clonotype. What it binds is not known. Time point defined: persistent/refractory GD, antithyroid drugs over 5 years with positive TRAb. Researchers made the TCR library from RNA that was extracted from PBMCs. The patients were drawn from one endocrinology department in Xi'an, China. Sequencing libraries for TCR beta were prepared with iRepertoire HTBI primers and Arm-PCR of CDR3 regions. Via MiXCR, TCRdb re-called the multiplex PCR reads, giving one row per CDR3 protein. In the table there are fewer than 450,000 distinct CDR3 sequences, around 24% of which are singletons.

This sample comprised peripheral blood mononuclear cells (PBMCs), obtained when the disease was refractory, from a patient treated with antithyroid drugs. The V and J genes are TRBV20-1 and TRBJ1-1; unclear D gene. This receptor was taken from a female donor with Graves disease. CDR3 coding DNA: TGCAGTGCTAGGAGGGAGATTGAAGCTTTCTTT. Protein product: CSARREIEAFF.